Listed below are T cell receptor beta chains from one sample, sequenced in a study of identical twins. MiXCR was run by TCRdb on the 5' RACE reads, yielding one entry per CDR3 protein. The sample shows around 1.7 million distinct CDR3 sequences, under 35% of them seen only once. Sequenced material: cord blood. These receptors all come from a newborn girl in good health. Both conserved end residues are trimmed from each CDR3. The D gene is left open where the match is weak.

d_call: -; v_call: TRBV19; cdr3_aa: ASSSVGGNEQF
d_call: -; v_call: TRBV2; cdr3_aa: ASSERDPGREKLF
d_call: TRBD1; v_call: TRBV20-1; cdr3_aa: SARDTGETQTQY
d_call: -; v_call: TRBV6-5; cdr3_aa: ASRRSGVDGYT
d_call: -; v_call: TRBV20-1; cdr3_aa: SADTGRAGYEQY
d_call: -; v_call: TRBV5-1; cdr3_aa: ASCCGLRMFKPPLQETQY
d_call: -; v_call: TRBV25-1; cdr3_aa: ASSEFEGPYGQY
d_call: -; v_call: TRBV3-1; cdr3_aa: ASSRNDNEQF
d_call: TRBD2; v_call: TRBV6-5; cdr3_aa: ASRRTSGSRYEQF
d_call: TRBD2; v_call: TRBV3-1; cdr3_aa: ASSQEKLAGVAGQY
d_call: -; v_call: TRBV2; cdr3_aa: ASRDRTRTESNQPQH
d_call: TRBD1; v_call: TRBV19; cdr3_aa: ASSIAGTGYSEQF
d_call: -; v_call: TRBV12-3/TRBV12-4; cdr3_aa: ASSIFNSPLH
d_call: TRBD2; v_call: TRBV5-1; cdr3_aa: ASSLGPLAGGVTDTQY
d_call: -; v_call: TRBV6-4; cdr3_aa: ASSAVNTGELF
d_call: -; v_call: TRBV11-2; cdr3_aa: ASSLVSALYGPVSYEQY
d_call: -; v_call: TRBV24-1; cdr3_aa: ATSDLLRDTQY
d_call: -; v_call: TRBV13; cdr3_aa: ASSLRVKGSPLH
d_call: TRBD2; v_call: TRBV7-2; cdr3_aa: ASSSPWGLTNNGQF
d_call: TRBD1; v_call: TRBV5-1; cdr3_aa: ASSFRDRFSGANVLT
d_call: -; v_call: TRBV5-1; cdr3_aa: ASARTGQNNEQF
d_call: TRBD1; v_call: TRBV20-1; cdr3_aa: SATGTANEKLF
d_call: -; v_call: TRBV12-3/TRBV12-4; cdr3_aa: ASSLEASADTQY
d_call: -; v_call: TRBV7-2; cdr3_aa: ASSRQLGPQETQY
d_call: TRBD1; v_call: TRBV12-3/TRBV12-4; cdr3_aa: ASSPHRGTYEQY
d_call: TRBD2; v_call: TRBV20-1; cdr3_aa: SAFFSGLAKNIQY
d_call: TRBD2; v_call: TRBV5-1; cdr3_aa: ASAAYPGLAVKEQY
d_call: -; v_call: TRBV5-1; cdr3_aa: ASSDRTHYEQY
d_call: -; v_call: TRBV28; cdr3_aa: ASSLWVVADTQY
d_call: -; v_call: TRBV7-2; cdr3_aa: ASSLGSYLQNTEAF
d_call: -; v_call: TRBV5-1; cdr3_aa: ASSLGATFPSTDTQY
d_call: TRBD2; v_call: TRBV27; cdr3_aa: ASSLSAPYGRPYNEQF
d_call: TRBD1; v_call: TRBV20-1; cdr3_aa: SAWDREGNQPQH
d_call: TRBD1; v_call: TRBV7-2; cdr3_aa: ASSPTGFANQPQH
d_call: -; v_call: TRBV12-3/TRBV12-4; cdr3_aa: ASGPGADTQY
d_call: -; v_call: TRBV27; cdr3_aa: ATLDGRYGYT
d_call: TRBD2; v_call: TRBV9; cdr3_aa: ASSVAAGGADTQY
d_call: -; v_call: TRBV18; cdr3_aa: ASSPQGTSNQPQH
d_call: -; v_call: TRBV28; cdr3_aa: ASSPRTDYNEQY
d_call: -; v_call: TRBV27; cdr3_aa: ASRTFRDADTQY
d_call: -; v_call: TRBV9; cdr3_aa: ASSVGGTNTGELF
d_call: TRBD1; v_call: TRBV6-1; cdr3_aa: ASRGQPSTNEKLF
d_call: TRBD2; v_call: TRBV6-5; cdr3_aa: ASSPGTSGRTEQF
d_call: -; v_call: TRBV5-1; cdr3_aa: ASSFSDSTDTQY
d_call: -; v_call: TRBV20-1; cdr3_aa: SARVSGESYNEQF
d_call: -; v_call: TRBV4-2; cdr3_aa: ASSQDAGFYGTQY
d_call: TRBD2; v_call: TRBV13; cdr3_aa: ASSSNLAGGSYEQY
d_call: -; v_call: TRBV24-1; cdr3_aa: ATSFAGPSEQF
d_call: TRBD2; v_call: TRBV12-3/TRBV12-4; cdr3_aa: ASSSEPGLAGLGEQY
d_call: TRBD2; v_call: TRBV10-3; cdr3_aa: AISDRLAGSNEQF
d_call: -; v_call: TRBV4-1; cdr3_aa: ASSAEVGHTGELF
d_call: -; v_call: TRBV27; cdr3_aa: ASSLRQSPTEAF
d_call: TRBD1; v_call: TRBV27; cdr3_aa: ASSPQMHATGWYEQY
d_call: TRBD2; v_call: TRBV27; cdr3_aa: ASSLFLAGDNEQF
d_call: TRBD2; v_call: TRBV6-2/TRBV6-3; cdr3_aa: ASSYPLAGPANEQF
d_call: TRBD2; v_call: TRBV5-1; cdr3_aa: ASSLAPGLAGLSSYNEQY
d_call: -; v_call: TRBV10-3; cdr3_aa: AISAGLVSYEQY
d_call: TRBD1; v_call: TRBV24-1; cdr3_aa: ATVHRDRVYEQY
d_call: -; v_call: TRBV5-1; cdr3_aa: ASSQSSPSYEQY
d_call: -; v_call: TRBV6-6; cdr3_aa: ASRSRASGNTIY